This T cell receptor beta chain was sequenced during a study of T cell responses to AZD1222 COVID-19 vaccine. Study results and caveats: It should be noted that donors were predominantly white British and more often female, and clonal diversity was possibly underestimated. Reportedly, nearly half the spike-specific TCRs target unmutated variant regions. Researchers report vaccine-associated CD4 TCRs spanning spike, with dominance at 160-218 and 743-854.

This clone was detected a few times. The target antigen is unknown. The CDR3 covers 17 residues. Per germline, CDR1 SGHTA and CDR2 FQGNSA. V shed 5 bases, J shed 5 bases, and the junction held 11 bases outside the gene matches. This table comes from immunoSEQ multiplex PCR, and its TCRdb copy is limited to in-frame clones, with some not included. There are some 74,000 clones in the sample; 87% occur only once, and under 1.5% lies in the top ten. The material was peripheral blood, obtained 28 days after the second AZD1222 dose. This clonotype was sampled from an adult who received the AZD1222 COVID-19 vaccine. The chain couples TRBV7-2 to TRBJ2-1; 11 bases are shared with TRBD2. The CDR3 region is CASSPRDSGRVNNEQFF. The CDR3 nucleotides read TGTGCCAGCAGCCCCCGCGATAGCGGGAGGGTTAACAATGAGCAGTTCTTC.